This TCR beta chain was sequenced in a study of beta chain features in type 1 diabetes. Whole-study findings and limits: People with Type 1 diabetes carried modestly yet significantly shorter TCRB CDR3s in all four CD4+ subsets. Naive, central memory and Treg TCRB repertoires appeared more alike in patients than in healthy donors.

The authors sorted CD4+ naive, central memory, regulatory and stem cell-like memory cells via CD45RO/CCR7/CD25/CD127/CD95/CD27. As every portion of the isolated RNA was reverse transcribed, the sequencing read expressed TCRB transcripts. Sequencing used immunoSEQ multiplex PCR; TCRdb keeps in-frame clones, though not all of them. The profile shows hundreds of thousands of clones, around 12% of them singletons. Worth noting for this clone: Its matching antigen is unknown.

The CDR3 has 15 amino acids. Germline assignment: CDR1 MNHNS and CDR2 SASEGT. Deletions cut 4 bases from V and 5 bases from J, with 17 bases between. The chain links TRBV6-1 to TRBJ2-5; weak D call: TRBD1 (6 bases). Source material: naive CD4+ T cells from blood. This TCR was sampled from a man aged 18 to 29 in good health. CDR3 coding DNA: TGTGCCAGCAGTGGCTCGACAGGTTTTCGGGAGACCCAGTACTTC. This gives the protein CASSGSTGFRETQYF.